These 21 T cell receptor beta chains were sequenced from one sample in a study of sequential checkpoint blockade in melanoma. Treatment defined: randomized to nivolumab then ipilimumab (arm A) or the reverse (arm B). Measured with immunoSEQ multiplex PCR; TCRdb has only the in-frame clones, and not every one. Of tens of thousands of clones listed, about 88% are singletons. The sequencing used CD8+ T cells sorted from blood (inferred from file names), collected from a patient given nivolumab and ipilimumab in sequence. The receptors were gathered from a human donor with melanoma.

The chain couples TRBV27 to TRBJ2-1; 10 bases are a match to TRBD2. Trimming cost V 0 bases and J 4 bases; bases outside gene matches: 6. The CDR3 totals 17 residues. Germline V gene sequence: CDR1 MNHEY, CDR2 SMNVEV (reference sequence). The CDR3 DNA reads as TGTGCCAGCAGTTTATCGGGAGCGGGAGGGGGTTACAATGAGCAGTTCTTC. Protein: CASSLSGAGGGYNEQFF.

The chain combines TRBV27 with TRBJ2-5; weak D call: TRBD1 (5 bases). Trimming pared 4 bases from V and 2 bases from J, leaving 11 bases between. This CDR3 is 14 amino acids long. Looked up from germline, CDR1 is MNHEY and CDR2 is SMNVEV (reference sequence). DNA for the CDR3: TGTGCCAGCAGTTCGATCGACAGACAAGAGACCCAGTACTTC. Translation gives CASSSIDRQETQYF.

The sample holds one count of this clone. The J gene is TRBJ1-4, the V gene TRBV9; D is undetermined. This CDR3 spans 16 amino acids. CDR1 is SGDLS, CDR2 YYNGEE, per germline. V was trimmed by 0 bases and J by 8 bases, leaving 17 bases between them. The CDR3 here is CASSVGRAAGNEKLFF. The CDR3 region has the DNA TGTGCCAGCAGCGTAGGTCGGGCCGCGGGGAACGAAAAACTGTTTTTT.

The J gene is TRBJ1-1, the V gene TRBV6-5; unclear D gene. This CDR3 spans 15 amino acids. Germline-derived CDR1 and CDR2 are MNHEY and SVGAGI. Trimming took off 0 bases at V and 0 bases at J, with 8 bases between the two ends. The CDR3 loop is CASSYSRWLNTEAFF. The CDR3 DNA sequence: TGTGCCAGCAGTTACTCTCGTTGGCTGAACACTGAAGCTTTCTTT.

The V and J genes are TRBV4-2 and TRBJ1-1; D is undetermined. Germline loops: CDR1 LGHNA, CDR2 YNFKEQ. V was shortened by 4 bases and J by 4 bases, with 10 bases between the two germline ends. The CDR3 runs to 13 residues. The CDR3 DNA is TGTGCCAGCAGCCGCGGAGCGGGCACTGAAGCTTTCTTT. It translates to CASSRGAGTEAFF.

V is TRBV5-1 and J is TRBJ2-1; the D gene is possibly TRBD2 (5 bases). The CDR3 runs 15 residues. V shed 0 bases and J shed 7 bases, with 14 bases lying between them. Germline CDR1 reads SGHRS; CDR2 reads YFSETQ. In DNA form, the CDR3 reads TGCGCCAGCAGCTTGGCCGGGGTCACGGGGAATGAGCAGTTCTTC. Translating gives CASSLAGVTGNEQFF.

The chain couples TRBV27 to TRBJ2-5, with 12 bases that match TRBD2. The CDR3 is 15 amino acids. Germline V gene lookup returns CDR1 MNHEY and CDR2 SMNVEV (reference sequence). With V trimmed by 6 bases and J by 8 bases, 10 bases remained unmatched. CDR3 bases: TGTGCCAGCAGCGGACTAGCGGGGCTCCGTGAAACCCAGTACTTC. Translated: CASSGLAGLRETQYF.

The chain uses TRBV7-3 and TRBJ2-5; 8 bases agree with TRBD2. There are 15 residues in the CDR3. The ends lost 3 bases at V and 1 base at J; junction bases unmatched: 4. Germline CDR1 reads SGHTA; CDR2 reads FQGTGA. The CDR3 loop is CASSLGGGIQETQYF. The CDR3 nucleotides read TGTGCCAGCAGCTTGGGCGGGGGGATCCAAGAGACCCAGTACTTC.

The rearrangement joins TRBV6-5 to TRBJ1-1; the D is unclear. In germline, CDR1 is MNHEY, CDR2 SVGAGI. The CDR3 runs to 15 residues. Deletions cut 5 bases from V and 8 bases from J, with 21 bases between. This CDR3 is CASSHQPNSWSEAFF. The CDR3 nucleotides are TGTGCCAGCAGTCACCAACCGAATAGCTGGAGCGAAGCTTTCTTT.

The rearrangement uses TRBV25-1 and TRBJ2-3; no clear D gene. V lost 6 bases, J lost 3 bases, and 7 bases lay in between. This CDR3 comprises 12 residues. Germline V CDR1 and CDR2: MGHDK, SYGVNS. The CDR3 sequence: CASSTTTDTQYF. CDR3 DNA: TGTGCCAGCAGCACTACGACAGATACGCAGTATTTT.

The rearrangement uses TRBV7-8 and TRBJ2-7; 8 positions match TRBD1. Germline CDR1 is SGHVS and CDR2 is FQNEAQ. CDR3 length: 15 residues. J lost 12 bases, V lost 4 bases, and 17 bases had no gene match. CDR3 in DNA: TGTGCCAGCAGCTCAGAACTACAGGGGGACCTCGGTCGGTACTTC. This sequence encodes CASSSELQGDLGRYF.

V usage is TRBV27 and J usage is TRBJ2-7; 11 bases match TRBD1. The V segment lost 3 bases and the J segment 3 bases; nucleotides outside the gene matches: 1. This CDR3 region has 14 residues. The V gene's germline CDR1 is MNHEY and CDR2 SMNVEV (reference sequence). This CDR3 is CASSFGTGGYEQYF. DNA for the CDR3: TGTGCCAGCAGTTTCGGGACAGGGGGCTACGAGCAGTACTTC.

V is TRBV7-9 and J is TRBJ2-5; 9 bases line up with TRBD1. Gene TRBJ2-7 matches the end of the DNA better, so the J call may be wrong. The CDR3 extends over 14 amino acids. Germline CDR1 SEHNR, CDR2 FQNEAQ (reference sequence). CDR3 coding DNA: TGTGCCAGCAGCTCGGGACAGGGCCCCATCGAGCAGTACTTC. Encoded protein: CASSSGQGPIEQYF.

The rearrangement joins TRBV7-9 to TRBJ2-1, with D possibly TRBD2 on 6 matching bases. The CDR3 spans 16 residues. Deletions cut 0 bases from V and 8 bases from J, with 17 bases between. CDR1 SEHNR and CDR2 FQNEAQ come from the germline V gene (reference sequence). The CDR3 DNA sequence: TGTGCCAGCAGCTTAGCTATCGGGGGTAGTTACGATGAGCAGTTCTTC. Its translation: CASSLAIGGSYDEQFF.

The chain couples TRBV19 to TRBJ1-6; D might be TRBD1 (5 bases). Trimming took off 5 bases at V and 10 bases at J, with 12 bases between the two ends. The CDR3 has 13 amino acids. Per the germline V gene, CDR1 is LNHDA and CDR2 is SQIVND (reference sequence). DNA of the CDR3: TGTGCCAGTAGTCTGGGGGGGAAATCACCCCTCCACTTT. It is translated as CASSLGGKSPLHF.

V gene TRBV27 combines with J gene TRBJ2-7; TRBD1 matches 8 bases. This CDR3 comprises 13 residues. V shed 8 bases, J shed 6 bases, and the junction held 9 bases outside the gene matches. Per the germline V gene, CDR1 is MNHEY and CDR2 is SMNVEV (reference sequence). The CDR3 DNA sequence: TGTGCCAGCGCTATTACAGGGGGAGTCGAGCAGTACTTC. Translation: CASAITGGVEQYF.

The genes are TRBV9 and TRBJ2-1; TRBD1 matches at 9 bases. This CDR3 region has 15 residues. In germline, CDR1 is SGDLS, CDR2 YYNGEE. With 2 bases clipped from V and 12 bases from J, the junction kept 12 bases outside the gene matches. CDR3 in DNA: TGTGCCAGCAGCGTCGTACCGGGACAGGGACGCGCGCAGTTCTTC. This codes for CASSVVPGQGRAQFF.

This sequence joins TRBV28 and TRBJ2-1, with unresolved D. Deletions cut 6 bases from V and 5 bases from J, with 5 bases between. CDR3 length: 11 amino acids. Per germline, CDR1 MDHEN and CDR2 SYDVKM. CDR3: CASRENNEQFF. The CDR3, as DNA: TGTGCCAGCAGGGAGAACAATGAGCAGTTCTTC. The full variable domain, with the rest looked up from reference TRBV28 and TRBJ2-1, is DVKVTQSSRYLVKRTGEKVFLECVQDMDHENMFWYRQDPGLGLRLIYFSYDVKMKEKGDIPEGYSVSREKKERFSLILESASTNQTSMYLCASRENNEQFFGPGTRLTVL.

V and J are TRBV5-6 and TRBJ2-2; no definite D call. Germline V gene sequence: CDR1 SGHDT, CDR2 YYEEEE. V was pared by 4 bases and J by 7 bases, with 14 bases between. This CDR3 has 14 amino acids. Here the CDR3 reads CASSVDIANGELFF. The CDR3, as DNA: TGTGCCAGCAGCGTCGACATCGCGAACGGGGAGCTGTTTTTT.

This clone came up once. This chain connects TRBV27 to TRBJ2-4, with D possibly TRBD2 on 5 matching bases. Trimming pared 3 bases from V and 7 bases from J, leaving 13 bases between. CDR1 is MNHEY and CDR2 is SMNVEV in the germline V gene (reference sequence). The CDR3 length is 14 residues. CDR3 sequence (DNA): TGTGCCAGCAGTTTTTCGGGAATGTTTAACATTCAGTACTTC. Its translation: CASSFSGMFNIQYF.

The genes are TRBV9 and TRBJ1-1, with D maybe TRBD1 (6 bases). Germline V gene lookup returns CDR1 SGDLS and CDR2 YYNGEE. The V end lost 0 bases, the J end lost 3 bases, and 9 bases lay between the germline ends. This CDR3 contains 14 residues. The DNA for the CDR3 is TGTGCCAGCAGCGTAGAAGCAGGGGACACTGAAGCTTTCTTT. Protein product: CASSVEAGDTEAFF.